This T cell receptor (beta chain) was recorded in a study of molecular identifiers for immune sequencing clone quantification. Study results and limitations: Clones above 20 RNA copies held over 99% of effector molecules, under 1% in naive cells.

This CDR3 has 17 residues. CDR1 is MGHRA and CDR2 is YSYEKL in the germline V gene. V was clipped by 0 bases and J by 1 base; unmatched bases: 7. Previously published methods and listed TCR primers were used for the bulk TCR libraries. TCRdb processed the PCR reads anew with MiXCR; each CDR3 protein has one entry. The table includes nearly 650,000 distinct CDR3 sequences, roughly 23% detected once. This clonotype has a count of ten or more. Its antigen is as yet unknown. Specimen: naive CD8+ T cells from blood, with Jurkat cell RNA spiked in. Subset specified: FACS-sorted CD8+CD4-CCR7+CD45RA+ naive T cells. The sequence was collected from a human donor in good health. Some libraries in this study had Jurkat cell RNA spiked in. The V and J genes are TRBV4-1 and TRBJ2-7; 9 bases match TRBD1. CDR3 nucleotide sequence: TGCGCCAGCAGCCAAGAAGGACAGGGGACGGAATCCTACGAGCAGTACTTC. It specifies CASSQEGQGTESYEQYF.